Listed below are T cell receptor beta chains from one sample, sequenced in a study of T cells of healthy individuals. TCRdb used MiXCR to reprocess the 5' RACE reads, holding one entry per CDR3 protein. The sample includes about 63,000 distinct CDR3 sequences, roughly 16% of them seen just once. These receptors all stem from a human donor in good health. Both conserved end residues are part of each CDR3. D genes are given only for firm matches. Clone size is shown for a subset of rows, as once, few, many or a class of expanded clone.

size,D,V,J,CDR3,DNA
many,-,TRBV6-2/TRBV6-3,TRBJ1-5,CASSWVGVDSNQPQHF,TGTGCCAGCAGTTGGGTCGGGGTCGATAGCAATCAGCCCCAGCATTTT
many,TRBD1,TRBV30,TRBJ2-7,CAWKGQGLAHEQYF,TGTGCCTGGAAGGGACAGGGGTTGGCCCACGAGCAGTACTTC
many,-,TRBV7-7,TRBJ2-1,CASSLSGPGNEQFF,TGTGCTAGCAGTTTAAGTGGGCCCGGCAATGAGCAGTTCTTC
many,-,TRBV7-9,TRBJ2-5,CASSPRGETQYF,TGTGCCAGCAGCCCCCGCGGGGAGACCCAGTACTTC
few,TRBD2,TRBV12-3/TRBV12-4,TRBJ2-4,CASTPTARGRAGTKNIQYF,TGTGCCAGCACCCCGACCGCCCGCGGGAGGGCAGGGACCAAAAACATTCAGTACTTC
many,TRBD2,TRBV4-1,TRBJ2-4,CASSQGLAGGKAKNIQYF,TGCGCCAGCAGCCAAGGACTAGCGGGGGGGAAAGCCAAAAACATTCAGTACTTC
-,-,TRBV4-1,TRBJ2-7,CASSQVPSYEQYF,TGCGCCAGCAGCCAAGTGCCATCCTACGAGCAGTACTTC
-,-,TRBV9,TRBJ2-3,CASGEGTDTQYF,TGTGCCAGCGGAGAGGGGACAGATACGCAGTATTTT
many,TRBD1,TRBV20-1,TRBJ1-1,CSARGQGARAFF,TGCAGTGCTAGAGGCCAGGGGGCGCGAGCTTTCTTT
few,TRBD1,TRBV28,TRBJ2-3,CASSLDRGPTDTQYF,TGTGCCAGCAGTTTGGACAGGGGGCCGACAGATACGCAGTATTTT
many,TRBD1,TRBV20-1,TRBJ1-5,CSARGQGDAQPQHF,TGCAGTGCTAGAGGCCAGGGGGATGCTCAGCCCCAGCATTTT
many,-,TRBV20-1,TRBJ1-2,CSARGRVFGYTF,TGCAGTGCTCGGGGGAGGGTCTTCGGCTACACCTTC
many,-,TRBV6-1,TRBJ2-7,CASSEAGIYEQYF,TGTGCCAGCAGTGAAGCGGGGATCTACGAGCAGTACTTC
many,-,TRBV4-3,TRBJ2-1,CASSQEWSRGHEQFF,TGCGCCAGCAGCCAAGAATGGTCCAGGGGTCATGAGCAGTTCTTC
many,TRBD1,TRBV29-1,TRBJ2-7,CSVEDPGTELPYEQYF,TGCAGCGTTGAAGACCCCGGGACAGAATTACCCTACGAGCAGTACTTC
once,-,TRBV18,TRBJ1-6,CASSPIYNSPLHF,TGTGCCAGCTCACCAATCTATAATTCACCCCTCCACTTT